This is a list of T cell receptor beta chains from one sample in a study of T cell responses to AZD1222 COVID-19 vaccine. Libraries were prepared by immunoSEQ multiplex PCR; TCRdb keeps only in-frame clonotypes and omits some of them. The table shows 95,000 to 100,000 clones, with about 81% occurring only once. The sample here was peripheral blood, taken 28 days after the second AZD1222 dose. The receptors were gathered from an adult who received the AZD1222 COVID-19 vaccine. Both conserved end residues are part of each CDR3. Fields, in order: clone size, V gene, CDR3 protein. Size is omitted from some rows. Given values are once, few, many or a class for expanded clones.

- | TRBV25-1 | CASTSRGPNEKLFF
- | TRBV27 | CASSQGGNYGYTF
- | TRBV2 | CASSRDRDSYEQYF
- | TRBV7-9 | CASSSQGTLSRETQYF
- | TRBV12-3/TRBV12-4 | CASSSGSEQFF
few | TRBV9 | CASSVGDRYNEQFF
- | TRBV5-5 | CASSFSRNTEAFF
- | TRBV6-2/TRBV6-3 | CASSFSLNTEAFF
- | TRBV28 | CASSAGTGGSYNSPLHF
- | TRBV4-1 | CASSQEEGFGGYTF
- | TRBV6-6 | CASSYPTGVGNTEAFF
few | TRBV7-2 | CATSPSQGYTEAFF
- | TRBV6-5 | CASSYLSGGNNEQFF
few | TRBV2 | CASRGQSGGQPQHF
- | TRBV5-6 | CASSPTGTSGRATQYF
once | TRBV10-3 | CANSPGSGNTIYF
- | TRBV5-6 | CASSPAGSGELFF
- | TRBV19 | CASSIDHTQPRSGYTF
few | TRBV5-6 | CASSFSRYNEQFF
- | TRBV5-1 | CASSSPEGGFEGYTF
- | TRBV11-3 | CASSLSLNTEAFF
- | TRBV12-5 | CASGLAGARKTQYF
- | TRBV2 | CASSVSNEKLFF
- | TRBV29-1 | CSVGGTGSLSNQPQHF
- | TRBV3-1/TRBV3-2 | CASSGPGVGTF
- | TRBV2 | CASSERSPSGYTF
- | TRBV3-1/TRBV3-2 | CASSFGSNTEAFF
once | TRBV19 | CASSSRSWGGEAFF
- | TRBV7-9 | CASSPRWGGEKLFF
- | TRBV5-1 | CASSLNGELYEQYF
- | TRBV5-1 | CASSLYAREDTEAFF
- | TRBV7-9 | CASSQPGLNYGYTF
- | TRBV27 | CASRLDRRSNQPQHF
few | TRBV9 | CASSAPPGETGNTIYF
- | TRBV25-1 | CASSVFGLGYTF
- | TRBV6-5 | CASRPTHLNGEKLFF
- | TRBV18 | CASSPIRFGDGAFF
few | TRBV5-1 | CASSLTQGAGNTIYF
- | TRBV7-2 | CASSVPSGISYEQYF
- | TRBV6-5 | CASKRKGEGSYEQYF
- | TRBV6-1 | CASSARRRQATDTQYF
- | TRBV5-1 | CASSTTPLKPQHF
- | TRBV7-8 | CASSSKIPVGLRGVDGYTF
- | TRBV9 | CASSGISTGAVYEQYF
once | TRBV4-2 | CASSQASTAYNSPLHF
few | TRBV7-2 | CASSPDRGGSNGQYF
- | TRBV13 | CASSLRLDRDYGYTF
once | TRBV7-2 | CASSSYSPSNGELFF
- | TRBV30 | CAWLQGQGGYTF